These T cell receptor beta chains were read from a single sample in a study of technical replicates of blood from several donors. Repertoires were generated with immunoSEQ multiplex PCR, while TCRdb's copy carries only in-frame clones and drops some. The table has under 90,000 clones, 93% seen once. The sample was T cells isolated from PBMCs. Receptor source: a human donor in good health. CDR3s include the opening cysteine and the closing phenylalanine or tryptophan. D genes are given only for firm matches. Rows may omit the clone size; those that give it use once, few, many or a size class.

D	V	size	J	CDR3	DNA
NA	TRBV5-1	NA	TRBJ2-3	CASRLTGTSSTDTQYF	TGCGCCAGCAGATTAACCGGGACATCTAGCACAGATACGCAGTATTTT
TRBD1	TRBV5-5	NA	TRBJ1-5	CASSYDRGYQPQHF	TGTGCCAGCAGTTACGACAGGGGGTATCAGCCCCAGCATTTT
NA	TRBV11-3	few	TRBJ1-1	CASSSSGLSGNTEAFF	TGTGCCAGCAGCTCCTCAGGCCTTTCAGGGAACACTGAAGCTTTCTTT
NA	TRBV2	once	TRBJ1-1	CASSGRRGTEAFF	TGTGCCAGCAGTGGGCGACGGGGCACTGAAGCTTTCTTT
NA	TRBV29-1	NA	TRBJ2-3	CSAEPINTDTQYF	TGCAGCGCCGAGCCCATTAACACAGATACGCAGTATTTT
NA	TRBV23-1	NA	TRBJ1-5	CASSPNQPQHF	TGCGCCAGCAGTCCAAATCAGCCCCAGCATTTT
NA	TRBV5-6	NA	TRBJ2-7	CASSLQHIPSYEQYF	TGTGCCAGCAGCCTGCAACATATACCCTCCTACGAGCAGTACTTC
NA	TRBV11-3	once	TRBJ2-1	CASSLGLARNEQFF	TGTGCCAGCAGCTTAGGGCTAGCGCGGAATGAGCAGTTCTTC
NA	TRBV6-1	NA	TRBJ2-1	CASTPRGTSGEQFF	TGTGCCAGCACCCCCAGAGGAACAAGCGGTGAGCAGTTCTTC
TRBD2	TRBV9	NA	TRBJ2-5	CASSPRLAGGPETQYF	TGTGCCAGCAGCCCTCGACTAGCGGGGGGGCCAGAGACCCAGTACTTC
TRBD2	TRBV5-1	NA	TRBJ2-3	CASSSLAGETDTQYF	TGCGCCAGCAGCTCCCTAGCGGGAGAGACAGATACGCAGTATTTT
TRBD2	TRBV10-2	NA	TRBJ2-2	CASSDMAGGGTGELFF	TGCGCCAGCAGTGATATGGCGGGAGGCGGCACCGGGGAGCTGTTTTTT
NA	TRBV7-8	once	TRBJ2-2	CASSFPPQGMHTGELFF	TGTGCCAGCAGCTTCCCACCCCAGGGGATGCACACCGGGGAGCTGTTTTTT
NA	TRBV18	once	TRBJ2-2	CASSPPSTGNTGELFF	TGTGCCAGCTCACCACCGAGCACAGGAAACACCGGGGAGCTGTTTTTT
NA	TRBV27	NA	TRBJ2-7	CASRALGTYEQYF	TGTGCCAGCCGGGCCCTCGGGACTTACGAGCAGTACTTC
NA	TRBV9	NA	TRBJ1-2	CASSVRGTPTYGYTF	TGTGCCAGCAGCGTGCGGGGTACCCCGACCTATGGCTACACCTTC
TRBD1	TRBV6-6	NA	TRBJ1-1	CASSTGAEAFF	TGTGCCAGCAGTACAGGGGCTGAAGCTTTCTTT
TRBD1	TRBV5-4	NA	TRBJ1-2	CASSSKGQGAFGYTF	TGTGCCAGCAGCTCTAAGGGACAGGGGGCGTTTGGCTACACCTTC
TRBD1	TRBV5-1	NA	TRBJ2-7	CASSLVPGTGASYEQYF	TGCGCCAGCAGCTTGGTTCCCGGGACAGGGGCAAGCTACGAGCAGTACTTC
NA	TRBV19	NA	TRBJ1-1	CATAASGGRTEAFF	TGTGCCACAGCTGCAAGCGGGGGGCGCACTGAAGCTTTCTTT
TRBD1	TRBV4-1	NA	TRBJ1-1	CASSQDQGAETEAFF	TGCGCCAGCAGCCAAGATCAGGGGGCTGAGACTGAAGCTTTCTTT
NA	TRBV5-8	once	TRBJ2-4	CASSLGRFLAKNIQYF	TGTGCCAGCAGCTTGGGCAGATTCCTAGCCAAAAACATTCAGTACTTC
NA	TRBV13	NA	TRBJ1-3	CASSLVTDRSSGNTIYF	TGTGCCAGCAGCTTAGTCACAGATCGTAGCTCTGGAAACACCATATATTTT
NA	TRBV27	NA	TRBJ2-1	CASSLFSGPSSNEQFF	TGTGCCAGCAGCTTATTCAGCGGCCCGTCCTCCAATGAGCAGTTCTTC
NA	TRBV18	once	TRBJ1-2	CASSPPGGNYGYTF	TGTGCCAGCTCACCACCGGGAGGGAACTATGGCTACACCTTC
NA	TRBV2	NA	TRBJ2-1	CASTGGDSYNEQFF	TGTGCCAGCACTGGTGGAGACTCCTACAATGAGCAGTTCTTC
NA	TRBV7-2	NA	TRBJ1-5	CASSFRVGGQPQHF	TGTGCCAGCAGCTTCAGGGTCGGGGGTCAGCCCCAGCATTTT
NA	TRBV19	NA	TRBJ1-3	CASSDMSSSGNTIYF	TGTGCCAGTAGTGACATGTCGAGCTCTGGAAACACCATATATTTT
TRBD1	TRBV4-2	NA	TRBJ2-2	CASSRSGTVLTNTGELFF	TGTGCCAGCAGCCGCTCCGGGACAGTCCTCACGAACACCGGGGAGCTGTTTTTT
TRBD1	TRBV4-1	NA	TRBJ2-1	CASSPGQFWGNEQFF	TGCGCCAGCAGCCCGGGACAGTTCTGGGGCAATGAGCAGTTCTTC
NA	TRBV4-1	NA	TRBJ2-1	CASSQRWGGYNEQFF	TGCGCCAGCAGCCAGAGGTGGGGCGGCTACAATGAGCAGTTCTTC
NA	TRBV2	NA	TRBJ1-2	CASSGGRAEVYGYTF	TGTGCCAGCAGTGGGGGGAGGGCCGAGGTCTATGGCTACACCTTC
TRBD1	TRBV2	once	TRBJ2-3	CASIDRGKDTQYF	TGTGCCAGCATCGACAGGGGGAAGGATACGCAGTATTTT
NA	TRBV15	once	TRBJ2-5	CATSRVGPNRETQYF	TGTGCCACCAGCAGAGTTGGGCCTAACCGGGAGACCCAGTACTTC
TRBD1	TRBV6-1	NA	TRBJ2-7	CASSVQQGPWDEQYF	TGTGCCAGCAGTGTCCAACAGGGGCCTTGGGACGAGCAGTACTTC
NA	TRBV6-5	NA	TRBJ1-4	CASSYVQGSIGEKLFF	TGTGCCAGCAGTTACGTCCAGGGTAGCATTGGAGAAAAACTGTTTTTT
TRBD1	TRBV19	NA	TRBJ1-5	CASSIRQGSNQPQHF	TGTGCCAGTAGTATAAGACAGGGTAGCAATCAGCCCCAGCATTTT
TRBD1	TRBV7-9	NA	TRBJ1-1	CASSLGTGNTEAFF	TGTGCCAGCAGCCTGGGGACAGGGAACACTGAAGCTTTCTTT
TRBD1	TRBV5-5	medium-sized	TRBJ1-3	CASRRSPGQGSGNTIYF	TGTGCCAGCAGACGATCCCCGGGACAGGGCTCTGGAAACACCATATATTTT
NA	TRBV6-5	NA	TRBJ2-7	CASSSSGYEQYF	TGTGCCAGCAGTTCCTCCGGGTACGAGCAGTACTTC
NA	TRBV6-6	NA	TRBJ2-5	CASSTGIQETQYF	TGTGCCAGCAGTACCGGGATCCAAGAGACCCAGTACTTC
TRBD1	TRBV6-6	NA	TRBJ1-5	CASSGQGGQPQHF	TGTGCCAGCAGTGGACAGGGCGGTCAGCCCCAGCATTTT
TRBD2	TRBV4-2	NA	TRBJ2-1	CASSRGLAGDNEQFF	TGTGCCAGCAGCCGTGGACTAGCGGGAGACAATGAGCAGTTCTTC
NA	TRBV18	NA	TRBJ1-3	CASSPSRSGNTIYF	TGTGCCAGCTCACCTTCTCGCTCTGGAAACACCATATATTTT
TRBD1	TRBV5-1	once	TRBJ2-7	CASSLSPGTGYEQYF	TGCGCCAGCAGCTTGTCGCCAGGGACAGGTTACGAGCAGTACTTC
NA	TRBV6-1	NA	TRBJ1-5	CASREYMGQTIQPQHF	TGTGCCAGCAGGGAATATATGGGACAAACGATCCAGCCCCAGCATTTT
TRBD1	TRBV2	few	TRBJ1-1	CASRGQARGNTEAFF	TGTGCCAGCAGGGGACAGGCTAGAGGGAACACTGAAGCTTTCTTT
NA	TRBV29-1	NA	TRBJ2-7	CSVTNHGDAEQYF	TGCAGCGTTACCAATCACGGTGATGCCGAGCAGTACTTC
NA	TRBV5-1	NA	TRBJ2-7	CASNPTTGTQSYEQYF	TGCGCCAGCAATCCCACGACCGGGACACAATCCTACGAGCAGTACTTC
TRBD2	TRBV2	NA	TRBJ2-1	CASRERGGLGNEQFF	TGTGCCAGCAGGGAGCGGGGGGGCCTAGGCAATGAGCAGTTCTTC
TRBD1	TRBV28	NA	TRBJ1-4	CASSQQDRAEKLFF	TGTGCCAGCAGTCAGCAGGACAGGGCTGAAAAACTGTTTTTT
TRBD1	TRBV11-3	NA	TRBJ1-2	CASSFWDRGNYGYTF	TGTGCCAGCAGCTTTTGGGACAGGGGCAACTATGGCTACACCTTC
NA	TRBV28	once	TRBJ1-1	CASSPQLNTEAFF	TGTGCCAGCAGTCCACAGCTGAACACTGAAGCTTTCTTT
NA	TRBV25-1	NA	TRBJ2-2	CASSEYGGRRELFF	TGTGCCAGCAGTGAATACGGGGGGCGGCGGGAGCTGTTTTTT